The rows below give T cell receptor beta chains drawn from one sample of a study of blood T cell repertoires in COVID-19. Generated by immunoSEQ multiplex PCR, the TCRdb table keeps only in-frame clones and is missing some. The sample has about 50,000 clones; roughly 85% are singletons. Sequenced: peripheral blood. These receptors came from a man between 65 and 85 years old with acute or convalescent COVID-19. Each CDR3 is given with its conserved first and last residue. Each record gives: V gene, D gene, J gene, clone size, CDR3 DNA, CDR3 protein. The D gene is left open where the match is weak. Clone size, where shown, is once, few, many, or a class for clones that have expanded.

>TRBV30|NA|TRBJ1-6|NA
TGTGCCTGGAGCCTCGGCGTATGGAGCTCCTATAATTCACCCCTCCACTTT
CAWSLGVWSSYNSPLHF
>TRBV18|TRBD1|TRBJ2-6|NA
TGTGCCAGCTCTTGGACAGGGGTGGACGGGGCCAACGTCCTGACTTTC
CASSWTGVDGANVLTF
>TRBV7-9|TRBD2|TRBJ2-1|NA
TGTGCCAGCAGCCCAAGGACTAGCGCGTACTACAATGAGCAGTTCTTC
CASSPRTSAYYNEQFF
>TRBV30|TRBD2|TRBJ2-5|once
TGTGCCTGGAATCCCGGGACTACACAAGAGACCCAGTACTTC
CAWNPGTTQETQYF
>TRBV9|TRBD2|TRBJ2-1|NA
TGTGCCAGCAGCGTGCGGCTAGCGGAATACAATGAGCAGTTCTTC
CASSVRLAEYNEQFF
>TRBV12-5|NA|TRBJ1-3|NA
TGTGCTAGTGGTTCCGAATCCCAGGGGAGGGGGTCCTCTGGAAACACCATATATTTT
CASGSESQGRGSSGNTIYF
>TRBV10-3|TRBD2|TRBJ2-3|once
TGTGCCATCAGTGTGCTAGCGGGGGACGAAACAGATACGCAGTATTTT
CAISVLAGDETDTQYF
>TRBV14|TRBD2|TRBJ2-7|NA
TGTGCCAGCAGCCGACCCGGACTAGCGGGAGCCTACGAGCAGTACTTC
CASSRPGLAGAYEQYF
>TRBV30|NA|TRBJ2-1|NA
TGTGCCTGGAGTATGAGGTTGGACAATGAGCAGTTCTTC
CAWSMRLDNEQFF
>TRBV3-1/TRBV3-2|NA|TRBJ1-2|NA
TGTGCCAGCAGCCAAGATATGGCAGGCCGGGGCTACACCTTC
CASSQDMAGRGYTF
>TRBV11-1|NA|TRBJ2-3|once
TGTGCCAGCAGCTTTTCTATACAGGGATCAGATACGCAGTATTTT
CASSFSIQGSDTQYF
>TRBV19|NA|TRBJ1-4|once
TGTGCCAGTAGTATCATCCGGGAAAAACTGTTTTTT
CASSIIREKLFF
>TRBV11-1|TRBD2|TRBJ2-3|NA
TGTGCCAGCAGCTTATTGGGACTAGCGATAACGCAGTATTTT
CASSLLGLAITQYF
>TRBV3-1/TRBV3-2|NA|TRBJ2-3|once
TGTGCCAGCAGCCCCCGGGGAATGGATACGCAGTATTTT
CASSPRGMDTQYF
>TRBV20-1|NA|TRBJ2-7|NA
TGCAGTGCCCAGGGACTGCACGAGCAGTACTTC
CSAQGLHEQYF
>TRBV7-3|TRBD1|TRBJ2-1|NA
TGTGCCAGCGGACCGACAGGGGGCTACAATGAGCAGTTCTTC
CASGPTGGYNEQFF
>TRBV7-2|NA|TRBJ2-7|NA
TGTGCCAGCAGCTTAATGGGGGCGTCCTACGAGCAGTACTTC
CASSLMGASYEQYF
>TRBV5-1|TRBD2|TRBJ2-5|many
TGCGCCAGCAGCCACATGCGGGGGGGTTCGGAGACCCAGTACTTC
CASSHMRGGSETQYF
>TRBV6-5|NA|TRBJ2-7|NA
TGTGCCAGCGGGGACACGACTTACGAGCAGTACTTC
CASGDTTYEQYF
>TRBV7-6|TRBD2|TRBJ2-3|NA
TGTGCCAGCAGCCCCAGTCGAGGCGGGGGGGCCGCAGATACGCAGTATTTT
CASSPSRGGGAADTQYF
>TRBV5-1|TRBD1|TRBJ1-1|once
TGCGCCAGCACGGGACAGGGTGTAAACACTGAAGCTTTCTTT
CASTGQGVNTEAFF
>TRBV7-2|NA|TRBJ1-2|NA
TGTGCCAGCAGCTTAGGGGGGGTGGTTAGGGATGGCTACACCTTC
CASSLGGVVRDGYTF
>TRBV9|NA|TRBJ2-4|NA
TGTGCCAGCAGCGTAGCGGGGGGCGGAAACATTCAGTACTTC
CASSVAGGGNIQYF
>TRBV12-3/TRBV12-4|NA|TRBJ2-5|NA
TGTGCCAGCAGATCAGGGGCAGGGGAGACCCAGTACTTC
CASRSGAGETQYF